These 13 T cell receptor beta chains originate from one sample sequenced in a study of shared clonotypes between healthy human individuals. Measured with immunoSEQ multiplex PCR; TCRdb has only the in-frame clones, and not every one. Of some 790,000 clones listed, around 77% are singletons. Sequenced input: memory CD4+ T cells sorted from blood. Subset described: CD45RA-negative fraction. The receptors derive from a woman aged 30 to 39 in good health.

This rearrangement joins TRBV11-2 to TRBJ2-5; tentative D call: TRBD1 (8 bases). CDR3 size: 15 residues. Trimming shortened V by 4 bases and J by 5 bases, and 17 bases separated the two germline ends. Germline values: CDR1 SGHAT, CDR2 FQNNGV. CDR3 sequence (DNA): TGTGCCAGCAGCTACAACAGGGGGGGTCTTGAGACCCAGTACTTC. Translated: CASSYNRGGLETQYF.

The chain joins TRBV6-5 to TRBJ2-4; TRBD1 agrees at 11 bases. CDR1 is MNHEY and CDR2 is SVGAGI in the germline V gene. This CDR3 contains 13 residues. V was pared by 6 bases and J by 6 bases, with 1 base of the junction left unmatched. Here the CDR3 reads CASSGQGANIQYF. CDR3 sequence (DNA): TGTGCCAGCAGCGGACAGGGGGCAAACATTCAGTACTTC.

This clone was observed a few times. As DNA, the CDR3 is TGTGCCAGCAGCCTATACACAGGGACCGGGGAGCTGTTTTTT. It specifies CASSLYTGTGELFF. The V gene is TRBV9, the J gene TRBJ2-2; TRBD1 might be the D (6 bases). The CDR3 sequence is 14 residues long. V was clipped by 4 bases and J by 5 bases, with 12 bases between them. CDR1 is SGDLS, CDR2 YYNGEE, per germline.

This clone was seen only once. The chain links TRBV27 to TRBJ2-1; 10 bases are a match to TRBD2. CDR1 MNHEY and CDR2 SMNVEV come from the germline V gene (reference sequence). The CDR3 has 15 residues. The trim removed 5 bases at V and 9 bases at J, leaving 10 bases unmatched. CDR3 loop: CASSLSSGSSFEQFF. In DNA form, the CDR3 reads TGTGCCAGCAGTCTCTCTAGCGGGAGTAGTTTTGAGCAGTTCTTC.

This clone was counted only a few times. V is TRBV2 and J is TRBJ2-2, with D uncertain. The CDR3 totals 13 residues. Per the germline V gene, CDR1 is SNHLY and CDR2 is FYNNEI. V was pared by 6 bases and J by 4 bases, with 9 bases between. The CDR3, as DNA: TGTGCCAGCAGGGCAGGTTCCACCGGGGAGCTGTTTTTT. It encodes CASRAGSTGELFF.

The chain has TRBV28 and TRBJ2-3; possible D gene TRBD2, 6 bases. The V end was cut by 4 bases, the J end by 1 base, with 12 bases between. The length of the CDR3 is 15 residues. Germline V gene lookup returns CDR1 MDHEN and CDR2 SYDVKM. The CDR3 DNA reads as TGTGCCAGCAGTTCCCAGCGGAGGGGCACAGATACGCAGTATTTT. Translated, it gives CASSSQRRGTDTQYF.

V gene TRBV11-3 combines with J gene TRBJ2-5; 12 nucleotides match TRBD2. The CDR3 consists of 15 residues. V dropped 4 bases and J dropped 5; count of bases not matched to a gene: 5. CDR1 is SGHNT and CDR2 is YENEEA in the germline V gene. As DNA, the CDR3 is TGTGCCAGCAGCTCCCAAGGACTAGCGGGGGAGACCCAGTACTTC. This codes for CASSSQGLAGETQYF.

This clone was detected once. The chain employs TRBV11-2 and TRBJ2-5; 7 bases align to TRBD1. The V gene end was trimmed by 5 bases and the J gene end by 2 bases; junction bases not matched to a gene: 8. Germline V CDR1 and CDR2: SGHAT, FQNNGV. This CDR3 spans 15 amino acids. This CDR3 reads CASSQGQARQETQYF. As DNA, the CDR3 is TGTGCCAGCAGCCAAGGACAGGCTCGTCAAGAGACCCAGTACTTC.

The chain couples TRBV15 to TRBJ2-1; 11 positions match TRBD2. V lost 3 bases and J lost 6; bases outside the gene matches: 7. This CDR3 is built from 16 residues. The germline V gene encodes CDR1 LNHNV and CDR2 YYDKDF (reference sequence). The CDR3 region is CATSRIGSGRGNEQFF. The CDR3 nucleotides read TGTGCCACCAGCAGGATAGGTAGCGGGAGGGGCAATGAGCAGTTCTTC.

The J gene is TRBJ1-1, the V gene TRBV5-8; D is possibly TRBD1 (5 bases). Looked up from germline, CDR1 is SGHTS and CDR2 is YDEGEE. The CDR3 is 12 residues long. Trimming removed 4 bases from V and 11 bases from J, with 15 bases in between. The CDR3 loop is CASSPRATRAFF. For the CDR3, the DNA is TGTGCCAGCAGCCCCAGGGCCACCCGGGCTTTCTTT.

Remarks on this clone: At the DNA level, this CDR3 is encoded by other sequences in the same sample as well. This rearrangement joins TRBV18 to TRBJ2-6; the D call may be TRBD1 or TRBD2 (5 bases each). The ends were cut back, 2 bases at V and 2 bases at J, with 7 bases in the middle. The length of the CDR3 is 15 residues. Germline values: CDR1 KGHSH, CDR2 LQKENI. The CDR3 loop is CASSPGGAGANVLTF. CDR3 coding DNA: TGTGCCAGCTCACCAGGGGGAGCTGGGGCCAACGTCCTGACTTTC.

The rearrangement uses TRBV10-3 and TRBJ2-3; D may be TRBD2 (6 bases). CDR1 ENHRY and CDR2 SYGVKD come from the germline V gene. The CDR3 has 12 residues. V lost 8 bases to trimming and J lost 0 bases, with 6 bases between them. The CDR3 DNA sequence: TGTGCCATCGCGGGGAGCACAGATACGCAGTATTTT. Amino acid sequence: CAIAGSTDTQYF.

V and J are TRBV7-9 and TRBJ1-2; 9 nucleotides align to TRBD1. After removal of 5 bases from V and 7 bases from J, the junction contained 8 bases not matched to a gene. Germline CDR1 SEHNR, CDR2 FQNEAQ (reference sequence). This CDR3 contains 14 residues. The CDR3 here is CASSRDRVRGGYTF. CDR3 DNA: TGTGCCAGCAGCCGGGACAGGGTGAGAGGTGGCTACACCTTC.